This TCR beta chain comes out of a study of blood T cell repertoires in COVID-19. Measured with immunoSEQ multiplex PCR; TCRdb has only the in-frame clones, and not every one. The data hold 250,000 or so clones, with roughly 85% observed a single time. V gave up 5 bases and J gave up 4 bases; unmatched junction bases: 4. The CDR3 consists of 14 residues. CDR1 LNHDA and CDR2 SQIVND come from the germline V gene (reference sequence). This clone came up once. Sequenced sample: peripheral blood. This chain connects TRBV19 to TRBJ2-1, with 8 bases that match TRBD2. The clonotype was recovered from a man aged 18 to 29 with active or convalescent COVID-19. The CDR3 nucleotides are TGTGCCAGTAGTCCGGTAGCGGGGTACAATGAGCAGTTCTTC. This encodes CASSPVAGYNEQFF.